One and the same sample provided the 12 T cell receptor beta chains below, sequenced in a study of beta chain features in type 1 diabetes. cDNA synthesis used the whole RNA isolate, giving expressed TCRB sequences. Only in-frame clones appear in the TCRdb table, and some are missing; sequencing was by immunoSEQ multiplex PCR. The sample gives about 240,000 clones, around a quarter of which show up once; 4% is in the top ten. Material for sequencing was central memory CD4+ T cells from blood. The receptors come from a man aged 25-40 years in good health.

This chain connects TRBV27 to TRBJ1-5; the D is unclear. Looked up from germline, CDR1 is MNHEY and CDR2 is SMNVEV (reference sequence). This CDR3 spans 11 amino acids. V lost 8 bases, J lost 9 bases, and 11 bases lay in between. The CDR3 here is CASVPESPQHF. The CDR3 DNA reads as TGTGCCAGCGTCCCCGAGTCGCCCCAGCATTTT.

This sequence joins TRBV29-1 and TRBJ2-1; 13 nucleotides line up with TRBD2. Germline CDR1 and CDR2: SQVTM and ANQGSEA. The CDR3 has 13 amino acids. The CDR3 DNA follows: TGCAGGATACTAGCGGGAGGGCCGGGTGAGCAGTTCTTC. It specifies CRILAGGPGEQFF.

A few counts support this clone. The chain recombines TRBV29-1 with TRBJ2-3; D not certain. V lost 7 bases to trimming and J lost 1 base, with 9 bases between them. The CDR3 is 12 residues long. Per germline, CDR1 SQVTM and CDR2 ANQGSEA. CDR3 amino acids: CSAPHGTDTQYF. CDR3 DNA sequence: TGCAGCGCCCCCCACGGCACAGATACGCAGTATTTT.

This clone was picked up a small number of times. This rearrangement joins TRBV7-2 to TRBJ2-7; 8 nucleotides match TRBD2. J was trimmed by 6 bases and V by 0 bases; bases with no gene match: 7. Germline V gene sequence: CDR1 SGHTA, CDR2 FQGNSA. This CDR3 spans 15 amino acids. The CDR3 reads CASSLAGGAGAEQYF. The CDR3 DNA is TGTGCCAGCAGCTTAGCGGGCGGAGCGGGGGCCGAGCAGTACTTC.

This chain links TRBV2 with TRBJ1-1, with D maybe TRBD1 (6 bases). V shed 6 bases and J shed 1 base, with 9 bases lying between them. The V gene's germline CDR1 is SNHLY and CDR2 FYNNEI. The CDR3 has 13 amino acids. The CDR3 is CASRDSGNTEAFF. CDR3 nucleotides: TGTGCCAGCAGGGACAGCGGGAACACTGAAGCTTTCTTT.

This chain links TRBV14 with TRBJ2-5, with 8 bases identical to TRBD1. Germline CDR1 SGHDN, CDR2 FVKESK. The CDR3 consists of 16 residues. The J segment lost 1 base and the V segment lost 3 bases, leaving 7 bases of the junction unmatched. Written as DNA, the CDR3 is TGTGCCAGCAGCCATTTGCAGGGGGCCACCCAAGAGACCCAGTACTTC. Amino acid sequence: CASSHLQGATQETQYF.

This clone appeared a few times. The rearrangement uses TRBV29-1 and TRBJ2-5, with a weak D call TRBD2 (6 bases). Germline CDR1 reads SQVTM; CDR2 reads ANQGSEA. The CDR3 covers 13 residues. V dropped 4 bases and J dropped 5 bases, with 14 bases sitting between them. The CDR3 loop reads CSVVVAVGETQYF. For the CDR3, the DNA is TGCAGCGTTGTGGTAGCGGTGGGGGAGACCCAGTACTTC.

This clone has only a few counts. The chain combines TRBV20-1 with TRBJ2-7, with 7 bases lining up with TRBD2. The CDR3 totals 11 residues. The germline CDR1 and CDR2 sequences are DFQATT and SNEGSKA (reference sequence). The V and J ends lost 7 bases and 3 bases, in that order; junction bases with no gene match: 3. CDR3 nucleotide sequence: TGCAGTGGCGCTAGCGGCTACGAGCAGTACTTC. The encoded protein is CSGASGYEQYF.

This sequence joins TRBV7-2 and TRBJ2-1; tentatively, D is TRBD2 (6 bases). The CDR3 length is 13 residues. Germline CDR1 reads SGHTA; CDR2 reads FQGNSA. Trimming shortened V by 1 base and J by 6 bases, and 7 bases separated the two germline ends. The CDR3 bases are TGTGCCAGCAGCTTAGTAGCGGCCAATGAGCAGTTCTTC. It codes for CASSLVAANEQFF.

The rearrangement joins TRBV30 to TRBJ2-3, with D perhaps being TRBD1 or TRBD2 (6 bases each). The CDR3 extends over 12 amino acids. Trimming cost V 3 bases and J 7 bases, with 11 bases left between them. Germline V lookup: CDR1 GTSNPN, CDR2 SVGIG (reference sequence). The CDR3, as DNA: TGTGCCTGGAGCCAAGGGGGGAATACGCAGTATTTT. The encoded protein is CAWSQGGNTQYF.

The chain joins TRBV7-2 to TRBJ2-3, with 8 bases that match TRBD2. The CDR3 is made up of 14 amino acids. Germline V gives CDR1 SGHTA, CDR2 FQGNSA. After removal of 3 bases from V and 6 bases from J, the junction contained 5 bases not matched to a gene. The CDR3 DNA sequence: TGTGCCAGCAGCTTCGGACTAGCAAGTGATACGCAGTATTTT. Translating it yields CASSFGLASDTQYF. Looking up the rest from reference TRBV7-2 and TRBJ2-3 gives the full variable domain: GAGVSQSPSNKVTEKGKDVELRCDPISGHTALYWYRQSLGQGLEFLIYFQGNSAPDKSGLPSDRFSAERTGGSVSTLTIQRTQQEDSAVYLCASSFGLASDTQYFGPGTRLTVL.

Many counts were recorded for this clone. This chain connects TRBV7-2 to TRBJ2-7, with TRBD1 identical over 9 bases. The ends lost 3 bases at V and 6 bases at J; junction bases unmatched: 9. Germline values: CDR1 SGHTA, CDR2 FQGNSA. The CDR3 runs 15 residues. The CDR3 sequence is CASSFSGQGLGEQYF. The DNA for the CDR3 is TGTGCCAGCAGCTTTTCCGGACAGGGGTTGGGCGAGCAGTACTTC.